This passage covers 2 T cell receptor beta chains from one sample sequenced in a study of blood T cell repertoires in COVID-19. Method: immunoSEQ multiplex PCR; TCRdb's copy keeps in-frame clones and lacks some. The table records just over 75,000 clones, roughly 89% of them present only once. Sequenced input: peripheral blood. These receptors were taken from a woman of 80 years or more with active or convalescent COVID-19.

The rearrangement uses TRBV18 and TRBJ2-1, with D perhaps matching TRBD2 (5 bases). Germline values: CDR1 KGHSH, CDR2 LQKENI. This CDR3 spans 12 amino acids. With 2 bases removed from V and 10 bases from J, the gap between germline ends came to 9 bases. CDR3 nucleotide sequence: TGTGCCAGCTCACCAGGGCGACTAGAGCAGTTCTTC. It encodes CASSPGRLEQFF.

This chain uses TRBV29-1 with TRBJ1-2; tentatively, D is TRBD1 (5 bases). The CDR3 is 14 amino acids. V lost 0 bases, J lost 5 bases, and 13 bases lay in between. Germline loops: CDR1 SQVTM, CDR2 ANQGSEA. Here the CDR3 DNA reads TGCAGCGTTGAAGAAGGCGCGGGGGTTTATGGCTACACCTTC. The encoded protein is CSVEEGAGVYGYTF.